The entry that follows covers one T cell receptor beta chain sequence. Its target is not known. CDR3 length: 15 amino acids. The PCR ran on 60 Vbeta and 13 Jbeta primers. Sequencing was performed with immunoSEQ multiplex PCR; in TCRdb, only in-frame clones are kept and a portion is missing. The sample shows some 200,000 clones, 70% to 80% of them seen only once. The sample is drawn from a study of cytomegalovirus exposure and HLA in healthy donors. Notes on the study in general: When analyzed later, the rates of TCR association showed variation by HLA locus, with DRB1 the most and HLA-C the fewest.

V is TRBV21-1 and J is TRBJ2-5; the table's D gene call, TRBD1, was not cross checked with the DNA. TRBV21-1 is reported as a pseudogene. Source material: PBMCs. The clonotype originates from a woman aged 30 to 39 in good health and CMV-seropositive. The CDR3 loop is CASSKGGTAQETQYF. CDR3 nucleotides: TGTGCCAGCAGCAAAGGAGGGACAGCCCAAGAGACCCAGTACTTC.